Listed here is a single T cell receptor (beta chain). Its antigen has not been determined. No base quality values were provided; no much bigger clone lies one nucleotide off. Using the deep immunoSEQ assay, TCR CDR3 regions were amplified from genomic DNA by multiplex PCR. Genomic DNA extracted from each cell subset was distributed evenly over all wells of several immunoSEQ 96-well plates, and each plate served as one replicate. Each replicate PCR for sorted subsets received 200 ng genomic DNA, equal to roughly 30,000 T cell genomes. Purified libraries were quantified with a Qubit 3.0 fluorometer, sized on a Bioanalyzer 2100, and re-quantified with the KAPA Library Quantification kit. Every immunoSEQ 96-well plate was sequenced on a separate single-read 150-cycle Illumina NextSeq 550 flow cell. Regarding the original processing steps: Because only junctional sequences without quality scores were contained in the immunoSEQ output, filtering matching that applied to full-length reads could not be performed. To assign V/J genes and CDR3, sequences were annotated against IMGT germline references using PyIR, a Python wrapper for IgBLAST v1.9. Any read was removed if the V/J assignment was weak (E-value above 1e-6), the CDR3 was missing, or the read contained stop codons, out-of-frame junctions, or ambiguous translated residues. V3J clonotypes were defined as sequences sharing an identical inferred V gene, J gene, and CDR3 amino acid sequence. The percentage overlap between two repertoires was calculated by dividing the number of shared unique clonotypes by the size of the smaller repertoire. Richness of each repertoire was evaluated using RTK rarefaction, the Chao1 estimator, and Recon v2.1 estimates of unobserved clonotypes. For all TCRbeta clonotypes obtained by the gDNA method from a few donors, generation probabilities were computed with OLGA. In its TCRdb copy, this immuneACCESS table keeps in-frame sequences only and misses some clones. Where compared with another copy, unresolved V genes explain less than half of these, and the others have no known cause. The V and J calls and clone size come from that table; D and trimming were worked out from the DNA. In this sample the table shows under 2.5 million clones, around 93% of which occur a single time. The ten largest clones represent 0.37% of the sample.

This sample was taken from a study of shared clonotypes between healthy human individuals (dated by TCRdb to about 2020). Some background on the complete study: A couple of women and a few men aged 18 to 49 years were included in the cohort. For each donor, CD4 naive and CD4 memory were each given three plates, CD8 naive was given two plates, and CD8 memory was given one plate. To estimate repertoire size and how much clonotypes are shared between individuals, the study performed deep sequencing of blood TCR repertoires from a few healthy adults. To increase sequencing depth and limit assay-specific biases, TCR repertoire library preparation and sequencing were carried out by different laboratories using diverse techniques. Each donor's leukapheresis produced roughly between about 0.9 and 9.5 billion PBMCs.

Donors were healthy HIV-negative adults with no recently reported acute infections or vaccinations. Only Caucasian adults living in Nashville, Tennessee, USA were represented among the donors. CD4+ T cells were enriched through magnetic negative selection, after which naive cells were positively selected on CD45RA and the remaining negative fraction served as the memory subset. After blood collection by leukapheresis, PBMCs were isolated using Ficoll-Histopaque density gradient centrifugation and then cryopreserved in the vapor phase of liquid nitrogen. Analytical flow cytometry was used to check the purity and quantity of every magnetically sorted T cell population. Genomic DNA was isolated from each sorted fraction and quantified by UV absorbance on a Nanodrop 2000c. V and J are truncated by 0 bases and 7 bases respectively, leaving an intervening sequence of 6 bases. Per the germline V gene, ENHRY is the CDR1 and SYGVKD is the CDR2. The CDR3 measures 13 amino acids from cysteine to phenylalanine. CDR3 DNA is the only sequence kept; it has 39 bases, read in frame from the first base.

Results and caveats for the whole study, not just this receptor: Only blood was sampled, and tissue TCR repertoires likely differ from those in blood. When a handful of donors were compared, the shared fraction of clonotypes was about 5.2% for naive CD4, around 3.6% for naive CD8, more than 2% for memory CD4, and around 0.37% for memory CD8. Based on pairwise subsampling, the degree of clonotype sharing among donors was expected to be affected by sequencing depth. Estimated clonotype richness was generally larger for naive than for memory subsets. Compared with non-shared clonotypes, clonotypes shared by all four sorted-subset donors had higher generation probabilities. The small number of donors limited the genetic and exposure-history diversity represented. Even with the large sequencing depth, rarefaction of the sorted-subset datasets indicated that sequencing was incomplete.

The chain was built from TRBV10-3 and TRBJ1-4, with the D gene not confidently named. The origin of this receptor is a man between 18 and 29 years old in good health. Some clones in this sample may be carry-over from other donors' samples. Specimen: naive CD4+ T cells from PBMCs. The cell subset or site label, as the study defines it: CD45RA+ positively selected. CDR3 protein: CAISESPGEKLFF. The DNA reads TGTGCCATCAGTGAGTCGCCTGGTGAAAAACTGTTTTTT.